Described below is a single T cell receptor beta chain sequence and its context. The sample originates from a study of blood T cell repertoires in COVID-19. This table comes from immunoSEQ multiplex PCR, and its TCRdb copy is limited to in-frame clones, with some not included. The sample yields some 100,000 clones, about 91% seen once. Seattle participants joined during active infection and were tracked over time. Germline V gene data show CDR1 as SGDLS and CDR2 as YYNGEE. V shed 7 bases and J shed 4 bases, with 23 bases lying between them. The CDR3 length is 16 residues. V is TRBV9 and J is TRBJ1-2; D is perhaps TRBD1 (5 bases). The sequence was obtained from a man aged 45-65 years with COVID-19, enrolled during active disease. Material: peripheral blood. The CDR3 DNA reads TGTGCCAGCTCCGAAGGAACCGGGGGTTTCCCCTATGGCTACACCTTC. As protein: CASSEGTGGFPYGYTF.